The 10 T cell receptor beta chains listed next were all sequenced from one sample in a study of CD8+CD57+ T cells in acquired aplastic anemia. Patients picked for sequencing had shown CD8+CD57+ cell expansion detected by flow cytometry. Genomic DNA was employed as the template in profiling TCR beta VDJ and CDR3. TCRdb re-called the reads with MiXCR, one entry per CDR3 protein. Of 150,000 to 180,000 distinct CDR3 sequences in the sample, about 48% were seen once. The source material was sorted CD4+, CD8+, or CD8+CD57+ T cells (not recorded which) from PBMCs. These TCRs come from a human donor with aplastic anemia.

The rearrangement links TRBV6-1 to TRBJ2-1, with 13 positions matching TRBD2. The V segment lost 6 bases and the J segment 5 bases; nucleotides outside the gene matches: 4. CDR3 size: 15 residues. The V gene's germline CDR1 is MNHNS and CDR2 SASEGT. The CDR3 loop reads CASRIGLAGDNEQFF. The CDR3 DNA reads TGTGCCAGCAGGATCGGACTAGCGGGGGACAATGAGCAGTTCTTC.

V gene TRBV19 combines with J gene TRBJ1-1; D perhaps matches TRBD1 (5 bases). The CDR3 consists of 15 residues. Trimming stripped 7 bases from V and 1 base from J, with 16 bases between. Germline V gene lookup returns CDR1 LNHDA and CDR2 SQIVND (reference sequence). Written as DNA, the CDR3 is TGTGCCAGTACCTTGCTGGGGACGGGGAACACTGAAGCTTTCTTT. Translated, it gives CASTLLGTGNTEAFF. Full variable domain (outside the CDR3, taken from reference TRBV19 and TRBJ1-1): DGGITQSPKYLFRKEGQNVTLSCEQNLNHDAMYWYRQDPGQGLRLIYYSQIVNDFQKGDIAEGYSVSREKKESFPLTVTSAQKNPTAFYLCASTLLGTGNTEAFFGQGTRLTVV.

This clonotype was counted ten times or more. V usage is TRBV13 and J usage is TRBJ2-7, with 10 bases that match TRBD2. V gave up 5 bases and J gave up 7 bases; unmatched junction bases: 8. The germline V gene has CDR1 PRHDT and CDR2 FYEKMQ (reference sequence). There are 14 residues in the CDR3. The CDR3 DNA sequence: TGTGCCAGCAGCGAGCGGGGGGGCGCGGGGGAGCAGTACTTC. This gives the protein CASSERGGAGEQYF.

This clonotype was counted ten times or more. The rearrangement joins TRBV7-6 to TRBJ2-2; D is unclear. This CDR3 contains 14 residues. The V and J ends lost 0 bases and 4 bases respectively, with 6 bases between them. Germline loops: CDR1 SGHVS, CDR2 FNYEAQ. CDR3 bases: TGTGCCAGCAGCTTAGCGCGCAGCACCGGGGAGCTGTTTTTT. It encodes CASSLARSTGELFF.

The chain joins TRBV2 to TRBJ2-2; D might be TRBD2 (6 bases). This CDR3 spans 14 amino acids. Trimming removed 8 bases at V and 2 bases at J, with 12 bases between. Germline V lookup: CDR1 SNHLY, CDR2 FYNNEI. The CDR3 sequence: CASQRAYNTGELFF. The DNA for the CDR3 is TGTGCCAGCCAGCGGGCCTACAACACCGGGGAGCTGTTTTTT.

This clonotype occurred many times. The CDR3 bases are TGTGCCAGCAGAGCAGGACTGCGGGCAGGTGACCACTCTGGGGCCAACGTCCTGACTTTC. The encoded protein is CASRAGLRAGDHSGANVLTF. This chain connects TRBV11-2 to TRBJ2-6; perhaps TRBD2 as D (5 bases). The CDR3 extends over 20 amino acids. The germline V gene encodes CDR1 SGHAT and CDR2 FQNNGV. The ends were cut back, 6 bases at V and 0 bases at J, with 24 bases in the middle.

DNA of the CDR3: TGTGCCACCAGCACTCACAGCTACACCGGGGAGCTGTTTTTT. Amino acids: CATSTHSYTGELFF. The chain carries TRBV15 and TRBJ2-2; no clear D gene. The germline gives CDR1 LNHNV, CDR2 YYDKDF (reference sequence). There are 14 residues in the CDR3. V lost 4 bases, J lost 3 bases, and 9 bases lay in between.

This clonotype has at least ten counts. The V gene is TRBV10-3, the J gene TRBJ2-7; D is perhaps TRBD2 (7 bases). The length of the CDR3 is 13 residues. Germline CDR1 reads ENHRY; CDR2 reads SYGVKD. Trimming stripped 4 bases from V and 5 bases from J, with 12 bases between. CDR3 residues: CAISAGEGDEQYF. CDR3 nucleotide sequence: TGTGCCATCAGTGCAGGGGAGGGGGACGAGCAGTACTTC.

The chain joins TRBV20-1 to TRBJ2-3; 10 nucleotides match TRBD2. CDR3 length equals 14 residues. Germline loops: CDR1 DFQATT, CDR2 SNEGSKA (reference sequence). Trimming took 6 bases from V and 0 from J; bases not matched to a gene: 3. This CDR3 is CSAPSGGSTDTQYF. The DNA of the CDR3 is TGCAGTGCACCTAGCGGGGGAAGCACAGATACGCAGTATTTT.

J is TRBJ2-1 and V is TRBV15, with D perhaps matching TRBD1 or TRBD2 (6 bases each). V dropped 3 bases and J dropped 6 bases, with 15 bases sitting between them. The CDR3 sequence is 15 residues long. CDR1 and CDR2 (germline): LNHNV, YYDKDF (reference sequence). The CDR3 nucleotides are TGTGCCACCAGCAGTTACGGGGGCTTTGGCAATGAGCAGTTCTTC. As protein: CATSSYGGFGNEQFF.